The 22 T cell receptor beta chains given below trace back to one sample, sequenced in a study of identical twins. A single record per CDR3 protein comes from TCRdb applying MiXCR to the 5' RACE reads. The sample holds approximately 410,000 distinct CDR3 sequences; around a sixth are singletons and the top ten take less than 15%. The sequenced sample consisted of naive T cells sorted from blood. These receptors all stem from a man between 50 and 59 years old in good health.

This clonotype came up a few times. The chain recombines TRBV6-5 with TRBJ2-7; TRBD1 aligns across 10 bases. From germline, CDR1 is MNHEY and CDR2 SVGAGI. V lost 0 bases and J lost 4; bases outside the gene matches: 9. CDR3 length: 17 amino acids. CDR3 nucleotides: TGTGCCAGCAGTTACTCGATATACACGGACAGGGGGTACGAGCAGTACTTC. Its translation: CASSYSIYTDRGYEQYF.

The chain uses TRBV5-1 and TRBJ2-1, with 8 bases lining up with TRBD2. Germline CDR1 reads SGHRS; CDR2 reads YFSETQ. V was pared by 0 bases and J by 5 bases, with 16 bases of the junction left unmatched. The CDR3 sequence is 19 residues long. The CDR3 protein is CASSLVLGRASYYDNEQFF. The CDR3 nucleotides are TGCGCCAGCAGCTTGGTGCTCGGGAGGGCCTCCTACTACGACAATGAGCAGTTCTTC. Filled out from reference TRBV5-1 and TRBJ2-1, the complete variable domain reads KAGVTQTPRYLIKTRGQQVTLSCSPISGHRSVSWYQQTPGQGLQFLFEYFSETQRNKGNFPGRFSGRQFSNSRSEMNVSTLELGDSALYLCASSLVLGRASYYDNEQFFGPGTRLTVL.

The chain is built from TRBV27 and TRBJ2-2; D possibly corresponds to TRBD1 (7 bases). This CDR3 is built from 15 residues. Germline V lookup: CDR1 MNHEY, CDR2 SMNVEV (reference sequence). V lost 2 bases, J lost 7 bases, and 14 bases lay in between. CDR3 in amino acids: CASSLQGGRDGELFF. In DNA, the CDR3 is TGTGCCAGCAGTTTACAGGGGGGCCGTGACGGGGAGCTGTTTTTT.

This clonotype was seen more than once but under ten times. The V and J genes are TRBV5-1 and TRBJ2-2; no definite D call. This CDR3 is built from 15 residues. Germline-derived CDR1 and CDR2 are SGHRS and YFSETQ. V dropped 4 bases and J dropped 0 bases, with 10 bases sitting between them. CDR3 protein: CASSLHWSNTGELFF. As DNA, the CDR3 is TGCGCCAGCAGCCTACACTGGTCGAACACCGGGGAGCTGTTTTTT.

This clonotype occurred many times. This CDR3 is CASNDRGLAGANVLTF. The CDR3 coding sequence is TGTGCCAGTAATGACAGGGGGCTGGCTGGGGCCAACGTCCTGACTTTC. V usage is TRBV19 and J usage is TRBJ2-6; TRBD1 aligns across 10 bases. The CDR3 spans 16 residues. The J segment lost 2 bases and the V segment lost 7 bases, leaving 5 bases of the junction unmatched. Germline V CDR1 and CDR2: LNHDA, SQIVND (reference sequence).

The CDR3 sequence is CSARDQSNYGYTF. The DNA for the CDR3 is TGCAGTGCTAGAGATCAAAGTAACTATGGCTACACCTTC. The rearrangement joins TRBV20-1 to TRBJ1-2; no firm D call. Germline values: CDR1 DFQATT, CDR2 SNEGSKA (reference sequence). CDR3 length: 13 residues. Trimming shortened V by 0 bases and J by 1 base, and 6 bases separated the two germline ends.

This clonotype was seen ten or more times. This chain connects TRBV24-1 to TRBJ2-1; 11 bases map to TRBD2. CDR1 KGHDR and CDR2 SFDVKD come from the germline V gene. The CDR3 is 17 amino acids. The J segment lost 3 bases and the V segment lost 7 bases, leaving 10 bases of the junction unmatched. CDR3 bases: TGTGCCACCAGACCTTTTGGGCTAGCGGGGGGCTACAATGAGCAGTTCTTC. Translated: CATRPFGLAGGYNEQFF.

This clonotype was recorded many times. The chain uses TRBV4-3 and TRBJ1-3; D gene unclear. Trimming took off 0 bases at V and 6 bases at J, with 15 bases between the two ends. The CDR3 is made up of 16 amino acids. CDR1 LGHNA and CDR2 YSLEER come from the germline V gene. The CDR3 protein is CASSQDLGLYENTIYF. DNA for the CDR3: TGCGCCAGCAGCCAAGATCTAGGGTTATACGAAAACACCATATATTTT.

This clonotype was seen repeatedly, ten times or more. The rearrangement uses TRBV28 and TRBJ2-1, with a weak D call TRBD1 (6 bases). From germline, CDR1 is MDHEN and CDR2 SYDVKM. The CDR3 runs 16 residues. Trimming stripped 7 bases from V and 0 bases from J, with 16 bases between. CDR3 coding DNA: TGTGCCAGCACCATCAAGACAGGCGGCTCCTACAATGAGCAGTTCTTC. It is translated as CASTIKTGGSYNEQFF.

In the case of this clonotype: One end of the junction varies from germline; a read error may be responsible. The rearrangement joins TRBV7-2 to TRBJ2-7, with D perhaps being TRBD1 or TRBD2 (6 bases each). The CDR3 loop spans 15 amino acids. CDR1 is SGHTA and CDR2 is FQGNSA in the germline V gene. CDR3 in amino acids: CASSLVRTAGYEQYF. DNA for the CDR3: TGTGCCAGCAGTTTAGTACGGACAGCGGGCTACGAGCAGTACTTC.

In this sample, this clonotype turned up many times. The CDR3 sequence is CSAIRDNTNTEAFF. CDR3 sequence (DNA): TGCAGTGCTATCCGGGACAACACGAACACTGAAGCTTTCTTT. V is TRBV20-1 and J is TRBJ1-1; maybe TRBD1 (6 bases). Trimming shortened V by 4 bases and J by 1 base, and 13 bases separated the two germline ends. The CDR3 has 14 residues. Germline CDR1 is DFQATT and CDR2 is SNEGSKA (reference sequence).

This clonotype was observed many times. This chain uses TRBV20-1 with TRBJ1-5; 7 bases are a match to TRBD1. J gave up 5 bases and V 5 bases, and 12 bases lay outside the gene matches. This CDR3 has 15 amino acids. Germline V gene lookup returns CDR1 DFQATT and CDR2 SNEGSKA (reference sequence). This CDR3 is CSAVKPGQLDQPQHF. CDR3 sequence (DNA): TGCAGTGCTGTTAAACCGGGACAGCTGGATCAGCCCCAGCATTTT.

This clonotype came up many times. CDR3 DNA: TGTGCCAGCAGCTTGGGGGCCCGGGACAGGGGGAATCAGCCCCAGCATTTT. Encoded protein: CASSLGARDRGNQPQHF. The V gene is TRBV5-5, the J gene TRBJ1-5, with 11 bases fitting TRBD1. With V trimmed by 0 bases and J by 4 bases, 6 bases remained unmatched. Germline CDR1 SGHKS, CDR2 YYEKEE (reference sequence). The CDR3 is 17 residues long.

This clonotype was seen more than once but under ten times. The V call is TRBV6-1, the J call TRBJ1-2; D perhaps matches TRBD1 (6 bases). V was shortened by 7 bases and J by 4 bases, with 13 bases between the two germline ends. The germline V gene has CDR1 MNHNS and CDR2 SASEGT. CDR3 size: 13 residues. The CDR3 bases are TGTGCCAGCAAACCGGGACAAATCTATGGCTACACCTTC. Translated: CASKPGQIYGYTF.

In its sample, this clonotype was seen a few times. The rearrangement links TRBV7-8 to TRBJ1-2, with TRBD1 as a possible D gene (5 bases). The CDR3 length is 14 residues. V gave up 5 bases and J gave up 14 bases, with 24 bases separating them. Germline V gene lookup returns CDR1 SGHVS and CDR2 FQNEAQ. The CDR3 sequence: CASSAAGGTAFRTF. Here the CDR3 DNA reads TGTGCCAGCAGCGCCGCGGGCGGGACCGCATTTAGGACCTTC.

The table lists this clonotype with many counts. The V call is TRBV29-1, the J call TRBJ2-1; D is unresolved. V shed 4 bases and J shed 1 base, with 11 bases lying between them. Germline loops: CDR1 SQVTM, CDR2 ANQGSEA. This CDR3 is 14 amino acids long. CDR3 protein: CSVGGRLSYNEQFF. The CDR3 nucleotides are TGCAGCGTTGGTGGACGCTTATCCTACAATGAGCAGTTCTTC.

J is TRBJ2-2 and V is TRBV6-5; perhaps TRBD2 as D (5 bases). Germline CDR1 reads MNHEY; CDR2 reads SVGAGI. Trimming cost V 4 bases and J 2 bases, with 20 bases left between them. This CDR3 is built from 18 residues. The CDR3 DNA is TGTGCCAGCAGTTCGCTGGTTTACGCGGAGGCCAACACCGGGGAGCTGTTTTTT. This translates into CASSSLVYAEANTGELFF.

The chain combines TRBV12-3 or TRBV12-4 with TRBJ1-1; possible D gene TRBD1, 5 bases. V gave up 3 bases and J gave up 0 bases, with 14 bases separating them. The CDR3 contains 16 residues. CDR3 sequence (DNA): TGTGCCAGCAGTTTGCCCAGGGAACCCCTGAACACTGAAGCTTTCTTT. Translation gives CASSLPREPLNTEAFF.

The rearrangement uses TRBV18 and TRBJ2-1; D is perhaps TRBD1 (5 bases). Germline lookup yields CDR1 KGHSH and CDR2 LQKENI. Trimming cost V 4 bases and J 9 bases, with 13 bases left between them. There are 13 residues in the CDR3. CDR3 bases: TGTGCCAGCTCACGTCAGGGTAGGGTTGAGCAGTTCTTC. Translating it yields CASSRQGRVEQFF.

This clonotype was counted many times. The chain employs TRBV11-2 and TRBJ2-3, with unresolved D. The germline gives CDR1 SGHAT, CDR2 FQNNGV. There are 11 residues in the CDR3. The germline V and J ends were trimmed by 7 bases and 5 bases, with 7 bases remaining between them. The CDR3 spells CASTPGDTQYF. DNA for the CDR3: TGTGCCAGCACCCCCGGAGATACGCAGTATTTT.

In this sample, this clonotype turned up a few times. The CDR3 loop is CASSLAGFNYNEQFF. In nucleotides, the CDR3 is TGTGCCAGCAGCTTGGCTGGGTTTAACTACAATGAGCAGTTCTTC. The chain has TRBV5-5 and TRBJ2-1; D uncertain. The length of the CDR3 is 15 residues. Germline lookup yields CDR1 SGHKS and CDR2 YYEKEE (reference sequence). The V gene lost 0 bases and the J gene lost 3 bases, with 10 bases spanning the gap.

The sample holds many counts of this clonotype. The V gene is TRBV25-1, the J gene TRBJ1-6; no clear D gene. CDR1 and CDR2 (germline): MGHDK, SYGVNS. The V gene lost 1 base and the J gene lost 10 bases, with 11 bases spanning the gap. The CDR3 runs to 14 residues. CDR3: CASSESGYASPLHF. In DNA, the CDR3 is TGTGCCAGCAGTGAATCGGGGTATGCGTCACCCCTCCACTTT.